A single sample is the source of the 32 T cell receptor beta chains below, sequenced in a study of cytomegalovirus exposure and HLA in healthy donors. It was with 60 Vbeta and 13 Jbeta primers that the PCR ran. Assay: immunoSEQ multiplex PCR; the TCRdb copy retains only in-frame clones and omits some. The profile shows around 110,000 clones, roughly three quarters of them singletons. Sequenced sample: PBMCs. The origin of the receptors is a young woman in good health and CMV-seropositive.

The rearrangement uses TRBV15 and TRBJ1-2; D is possibly TRBD1 (5 bases). Looked up from germline, CDR1 is LNHNV and CDR2 is YYDKDF (reference sequence). The V end lost 9 bases, the J end lost 4 bases, and 12 bases lay between the germline ends. The CDR3 is 12 amino acids. The CDR3 DNA is TGTGCCACGAGAGACAGACCCTATGGCTACACCTTC. The encoded protein is CATRDRPYGYTF.

The chain carries TRBV10-3 and TRBJ1-1, with a possible D match to TRBD1 (5 bases). Germline lookup yields CDR1 ENHRY and CDR2 SYGVKD. Trimming left V 0 bases short and J 1 base short, with 9 bases between. This CDR3 is built from 15 residues. CDR3 nucleotides: TGTGCCATCAGTGAGTCGGGGCCGGCGAACACTGAAGCTTTCTTT. Residues: CAISESGPANTEAFF.

This clone was detected only once. The chain links TRBV7-9 to TRBJ2-3, with 9 positions matching TRBD2. Germline loops: CDR1 SEHNR, CDR2 FQNEAQ (reference sequence). The CDR3 is 16 amino acids. V lost 6 bases, J lost 2 bases, and 9 bases stayed unmatched. CDR3 loop: CASSSRPSGDTDTQYF. As DNA, the CDR3 is TGTGCCAGCAGTAGTCGCCCTAGCGGGGACACAGATACGCAGTATTTT.

The V and J genes are TRBV7-9 and TRBJ2-2; unclear D gene. Germline loops: CDR1 SEHNR, CDR2 FQNEAQ (reference sequence). The germline V and J ends were trimmed by 2 bases and 0 bases, with 10 bases remaining between them. This CDR3 is 16 amino acids long. Here the CDR3 reads CASSLIQAANTGELFF. Here the CDR3 DNA reads TGTGCCAGCAGCTTAATCCAAGCCGCGAACACCGGGGAGCTGTTTTTT.

This chain uses TRBV5-1 with TRBJ2-5; D is undetermined. The CDR3 extends over 12 amino acids. CDR1 and CDR2 (germline): SGHRS, YFSETQ. Trimming stripped 4 bases from V and 1 base from J, with 5 bases between. In DNA form, the CDR3 reads TGCGCCAGCAGCGAGCTCCAAGAGACCCAGTACTTC. Its protein product is CASSELQETQYF.

V and J are TRBV7-9 and TRBJ1-5; D not certain. Germline V gene lookup returns CDR1 SEHNR and CDR2 FQNEAQ (reference sequence). V was trimmed by 1 base and J by 1 base, leaving 17 bases between them. This CDR3 has 18 amino acids. CDR3 sequence reads: CASSLEEGAGLSNQPQHF. The CDR3 DNA follows: TGTGCCAGCAGCTTAGAAGAGGGCGCAGGATTGAGCAATCAGCCCCAGCATTTT.

The rearrangement joins TRBV6-7 to TRBJ2-7; 8 bases map to TRBD2. TRBV6-7 is an ORF for which the function is uncertain. The ends lost 7 bases at V and 0 bases at J; junction bases unmatched: 26. The CDR3 is 21 residues long. The CDR3 nucleotides read TGTGCCAGCACCGACTCGGGACGGTTTTTACTAGCGGAGACTAGCTCCTACGAGCAGTACTTC. Translation: CASTDSGRFLLAETSSYEQYF.

This sequence joins TRBV25-1 and TRBJ2-7, with TRBD1 as a possible D gene (6 bases). The length of the CDR3 is 14 residues. Germline lookup yields CDR1 MGHDK and CDR2 SYGVNS. V lost 2 bases to trimming and J lost 3 bases, with 11 bases between them. The CDR3 loop is CASSEEGGVYEQYF. In DNA form, the CDR3 reads TGTGCCAGCAGTGAAGAAGGGGGAGTCTACGAGCAGTACTTC.

The rearrangement links TRBV5-1 to TRBJ2-7, with 8 nucleotides matching TRBD1. This CDR3 contains 13 residues. Per the germline V gene, CDR1 is SGHRS and CDR2 is YFSETQ. The ends lost 9 bases at V and 5 bases at J; junction bases unmatched: 10. CDR3 residues: CATKQGVGDEQYF. Written as DNA, the CDR3 is TGCGCCACTAAACAGGGGGTCGGCGACGAGCAGTACTTC.

The rearrangement uses TRBV11-2 and TRBJ1-2, with no clear D. Trimming shortened V by 4 bases and J by 4 bases, and 10 bases separated the two germline ends. The CDR3 extends over 13 amino acids. Germline CDR1 is SGHAT and CDR2 is FQNNGV. The DNA of the CDR3 is TGTGCCAGCAGCTCGAGTCTTAGCTATGGCTACACCTTC. Translation: CASSSSLSYGYTF.

This clone has a single count. This rearrangement joins TRBV10-2 to TRBJ1-2; TRBD1 agrees at 8 bases. This CDR3 comprises 12 residues. V shed 8 bases, J shed 8 bases, and the junction held 7 bases outside the gene matches. Germline-derived CDR1 and CDR2 are WSHSY and SAAADI. CDR3 region: CASWQGASGYTF. CDR3 in DNA: TGCGCCAGCTGGCAGGGGGCGTCCGGCTACACCTTC.

The chain has TRBV28 and TRBJ1-5; 7 bases agree with TRBD1. The ends lost 2 bases at V and 2 bases at J; junction bases unmatched: 3. The germline V gene encodes CDR1 MDHEN and CDR2 SYDVKM. This CDR3 contains 15 residues. This CDR3 is CASSLTGEGNQPQHF. The DNA of the CDR3 is TGTGCCAGCAGTTTAACAGGGGAGGGCAATCAGCCCCAGCATTTT.

This clone was detected only a few times. V and J are TRBV4-2 and TRBJ2-2; 7 bases are a match to TRBD2. CDR3 length: 13 residues. The junction had 4 bases not matched to a gene; V was cut back by 5 bases and J by 7 bases. Germline V gene lookup returns CDR1 LGHNA and CDR2 YNFKEQ. CDR3 protein: CASSGAGSGELFF. CDR3 DNA: TGTGCCAGCAGCGGAGCGGGAAGCGGGGAGCTGTTTTTT.

This sequence joins TRBV6-5 and TRBJ2-6; D unresolved. V lost 7 bases and J lost 4, with 8 bases in between. Germline-derived CDR1 and CDR2 are MNHEY and SVGAGI. This CDR3 has 13 amino acids. The CDR3 loop is CASNPPGANVLTF. CDR3 DNA sequence: TGTGCCAGCAATCCTCCGGGGGCCAACGTCCTGACTTTC.

The gene calls are TRBV19 and TRBJ1-2, with D uncertain. The V and J ends lost 3 bases and 3 bases respectively, with 11 bases between them. Per the germline V gene, CDR1 is LNHDA and CDR2 is SQIVND (reference sequence). This CDR3 has 14 residues. CDR3 protein: CASSIPQNHYGYTF. The CDR3 nucleotides are TGTGCCAGTAGTATCCCCCAGAACCACTATGGCTACACCTTC.

The chain links TRBV9 to TRBJ2-3, with D perhaps matching TRBD2 (5 bases). The CDR3 covers 15 residues. Germline V gene data show CDR1 as SGDLS and CDR2 as YYNGEE. The V end lost 0 bases, the J end lost 1 base, and 9 bases lay between the germline ends. The CDR3 DNA reads as TGTGCCAGCAGCGTAGGAGGGTGGGGCACAGATACGCAGTATTTT. Residues: CASSVGGWGTDTQYF.

The chain links TRBV5-6 to TRBJ2-7; 7 bases map to TRBD2. The CDR3 is 16 amino acids. Germline lookup yields CDR1 SGHDT and CDR2 YYEEEE. Trimming cost V 3 bases and J 5 bases; bases outside gene matches: 14. The DNA for the CDR3 is TGTGCCAGCAGCTGGGTCCTAGCGGACACCTTAGACGAGCAGTACTTC. This gives the protein CASSWVLADTLDEQYF.

The chain is built from TRBV27 and TRBJ2-7, with 10 bases fitting TRBD2. The V gene's germline CDR1 is MNHEY and CDR2 SMNVEV (reference sequence). V lost 5 bases and J lost 5; bases outside the gene matches: 12. This CDR3 has 16 residues. CDR3 residues: CASSPYLAGVPNEQYF. CDR3 DNA: TGTGCCAGCAGTCCCTACCTAGCGGGAGTCCCAAACGAGCAGTACTTC.

The rearrangement joins TRBV5-1 to TRBJ1-1; 8 bases are shared with TRBD1. Germline V CDR1 and CDR2: SGHRS, YFSETQ. Germline trimming cut 0 bases from V and 1 base from J; bases unmatched to any gene: 2. The CDR3 is made up of 15 amino acids. The CDR3 nucleotides read TGCGCCAGCAGCTTGGGGACAGGGAGGAACACTGAAGCTTTCTTT. This translates into CASSLGTGRNTEAFF.

This clone was seen a handful of times. The chain couples TRBV21-1 to TRBJ1-1; the table names TRBD1, a call not compared with the DNA. TRBV21-1 is labeled a pseudogene. There are 16 residues in the CDR3. CDR3 sequence: CASSKKWQGENTEAFF. The CDR3 DNA reads TGTGCCAGCAGCAAAAAATGGCAGGGCGAGAACACTGAAGCTTTCTTT.

CDR3 nucleotides: TGTGCCATCAGTATTGGGCAGGGGGCAGGTGGGGCCAACGTCCTGACTTTC. Translating gives CAISIGQGAGGANVLTF. This chain uses TRBV10-3 with TRBJ2-6, with 8 bases aligning to TRBD1. Germline loops: CDR1 ENHRY, CDR2 SYGVKD. The CDR3 is made up of 17 amino acids. Trimming cost V 5 bases and J 3 bases; bases outside gene matches: 9.

V is TRBV6-1 and J is TRBJ1-3; TRBD1 agrees at 8 bases. Germline V gives CDR1 MNHNS, CDR2 SASEGT. V was pared by 3 bases and J by 3 bases, with 4 bases of the junction left unmatched. The CDR3 length is 15 residues. CDR3 nucleotides: TGTGCCAGCAGTGAGACAGGGGAAGGTGGAAACACCATATATTTT. It is translated as CASSETGEGGNTIYF.

This chain's CDR3 is CASWSPSGGSTDTQYF. The CDR3 DNA reads TGCGCCAGCTGGAGCCCTAGCGGGGGCTCCACAGATACGCAGTATTTT. The chain recombines TRBV5-1 with TRBJ2-3; 10 nucleotides align to TRBD2. J gave up 2 bases and V 7 bases, and 10 bases lay outside the gene matches. Germline CDR1 SGHRS, CDR2 YFSETQ. This CDR3 is built from 16 residues.

The V and J genes are TRBV19 and TRBJ1-2; 7 positions match TRBD1. The junction had 0 bases not matched to a gene; V was cut back by 5 bases and J by 6 bases. Germline V gives CDR1 LNHDA, CDR2 SQIVND (reference sequence). CDR3 length: 11 amino acids. CDR3 in DNA: TGTGCCAGTAGTGACAGGGATGGCTACACCTTC. It yields the protein CASSDRDGYTF.

The chain recombines TRBV7-8 with TRBJ2-7; 7 bases map to TRBD1. The CDR3 is 15 amino acids. The V gene's germline CDR1 is SGHVS and CDR2 FQNEAQ. The trim removed 3 bases at V and 0 bases at J, leaving 5 bases unmatched. The chain's CDR3 is CASSFSRDSSYEQYF. CDR3 sequence (DNA): TGTGCCAGCAGCTTTTCCCGGGACAGCTCCTACGAGCAGTACTTC. The full variable domain, its missing parts supplied by reference TRBV7-8 and TRBJ2-7, is GAGVSQSPRYKVAKRGQDVALRCDPISGHVSLFWYQQALGQGPEFLTYFQNEAQLDKSGLPSDRFFAERPEGSVSTLKIQRTQQEDSAVYLCASSFSRDSSYEQYFGPGTRLTVT.

V and J are TRBV10-3 and TRBJ2-5; D is unresolved. Germline V gene data show CDR1 as ENHRY and CDR2 as SYGVKD. CDR3 length: 13 residues. The V gene lost 3 bases and the J gene lost 3 bases, with 8 bases spanning the gap. The CDR3 sequence: CAISEQREETQYF. The CDR3 coding sequence is TGTGCCATCAGTGAACAGAGAGAAGAGACCCAGTACTTC.

The chain combines TRBV5-1 with TRBJ2-7, with 9 bases lining up with TRBD2. The CDR3 length is 15 residues. V gave up 0 bases and J gave up 2 bases; unmatched junction bases: 3. CDR1 and CDR2 (germline): SGHRS, YFSETQ. The CDR3 nucleotides read TGCGCCAGCAGCTTGGGACTAGCGGTAGCCTACGAGCAGTACTTC. Translation: CASSLGLAVAYEQYF. The variable domain in full, with the rest retrieved from reference TRBV5-1 and TRBJ2-7, is KAGVTQTPRYLIKTRGQQVTLSCSPISGHRSVSWYQQTPGQGLQFLFEYFSETQRNKGNFPGRFSGRQFSNSRSEMNVSTLELGDSALYLCASSLGLAVAYEQYFGPGTRLTVT.

CDR3 bases: TGTGCCAGCAGCCGCAGTCTTCCAGGGAAGAACACTGAAGCTTTCTTT. Its protein is CASSRSLPGKNTEAFF. The chain links TRBV21-1 to TRBJ1-1; the table names TRBD1, a call not compared with the DNA. TRBV21-1 is tagged as a pseudogene. This CDR3 spans 16 amino acids.

The rearrangement links TRBV9 to TRBJ1-1; no clear D gene. CDR1 is SGDLS and CDR2 is YYNGEE in the germline V gene. The V end was cut by 5 bases, the J end by 7 bases, with 15 bases between. The CDR3 contains 13 residues. The CDR3 reads CASRAPGDIEAFF. The CDR3, as DNA: TGTGCCAGCAGGGCCCCCGGGGATATTGAAGCTTTCTTT.

The J gene is TRBJ1-1, the V gene TRBV19; no clear D. Trimming took off 4 bases at V and 3 bases at J, with 15 bases between the two ends. CDR3 length: 15 amino acids. CDR1 LNHDA and CDR2 SQIVND come from the germline V gene (reference sequence). CDR3 sequence (DNA): TGTGCCAGTAGTACGCTGCGCTGGTTGGACACTGAAGCTTTCTTT. Translating gives CASSTLRWLDTEAFF.

The chain uses TRBV6-1 and TRBJ1-1; D is uncertain. This CDR3 is 14 amino acids long. Trimming stripped 6 bases from V and 1 base from J, with 12 bases between. Germline assignment: CDR1 MNHNS and CDR2 SASEGT. Written as DNA, the CDR3 is TGTGCCAGCAGGCTACAGACGCCGAACACTGAAGCTTTCTTT. This gives the protein CASRLQTPNTEAFF.

The table lists this clone with a count of one. The chain combines TRBV4-1 with TRBJ2-3; TRBD1 matches 8 bases. Trimming took 5 bases from V and 2 from J; bases not matched to a gene: 6. CDR1 MGHRA and CDR2 YSYEKL come from the germline V gene. This CDR3 region has 15 residues. In nucleotides, the CDR3 is TGCGCCAGCAGCATCCGGACAGGGTACACAGATACGCAGTATTTT. This translates into CASSIRTGYTDTQYF.